This T cell receptor (beta chain) emerged from a study of blood T cell repertoires in COVID-19. Study-wide context: From the United States, Italy and Spain came samples of acute and convalescent COVID-19. In each case, the material was cDNA or gDNA derived from T cells, B-cell-depleted T cells, or PBMCs.

Per the study methods: Reference gene primer amplification in the assay estimated nucleated cell counts. The repertoire was sequenced with immunoSEQ multiplex PCR; TCRdb's copy has only in-frame clones and lacks some. V and J calls and clone size are as listed in that table; D and trimming were resolved from the DNA. Of some 80,000 clones detected, roughly 92% appear once; the ten largest clones hold 2.5% to 3%. Germline CDR1 is SGDLS and CDR2 is YYNGEE. Trimming cost V 0 bases and J 3 bases; bases outside gene matches: 2. This CDR3 contains 16 residues. Seattle's cohort entered during active infection and was followed longitudinally.

The sequence was obtained from a middle-aged man with COVID-19, enrolled during active disease. J is TRBJ2-1 and V is TRBV9; TRBD2 agrees at 11 bases. The source material was peripheral blood. The CDR3 is CASSVATSGVYNEQFF. DNA for the CDR3: TGTGCCAGCAGCGTAGCGACTAGCGGGGTCTACAATGAGCAGTTCTTC.